One and the same sample provided the 18 T cell receptor beta chains below, sequenced in a study of early T cells in non-severe SARS-CoV-2 infection. TCRdb redid the calling of the 5' RACE reads with MiXCR, one entry per CDR3 protein. This sample has more than 85,000 distinct CDR3 sequences; approximately 15% occur once, and the top ten carry 1.3%. Sequenced material: whole blood. These TCRs come from an adult who was a healthcare worker with PCR-confirmed SARS-CoV-2 infection or an uninfected control (not recorded which).

This clonotype has at least ten counts. Germline is not matched at one junction end, which may reflect a read error. The chain uses TRBV28 and TRBJ2-7; D could derive from TRBD1 or TRBD2 (5 bases each). This CDR3 comprises 11 residues. Germline CDR1 reads MDHEN; CDR2 reads SYDVKM. CDR3 DNA: TGTGTCAGCGGACAAGCCAACGAGCAGTACTTC. Its translation is CVSGQANEQYF. Full variable domain (remainder filled in from reference TRBV28 and TRBJ2-7): DVKVTQSSRYLVKRTGEKVFLECVQDMDHENMFWYRQDPGLGLRLIYFSYDVKMKEKGDIPEGYSVSREKKERFSLILESASTNQTSMYLCVSGQANEQYFGPGTRLTVT.

This clonotype showed up just a few times. The chain employs TRBV28 and TRBJ2-3, with D possibly matching TRBD2 (6 bases). The CDR3 loop spans 14 amino acids. Germline assignment: CDR1 MDHEN and CDR2 SYDVKM. V lost 10 bases to trimming and J lost 4 bases, with 18 bases between them. The CDR3 bases are TGTGCCACCCGGGACGGGAGCGGCGCAGATACGCAGTATTTT. Its protein is CATRDGSGADTQYF.

In this sample, this clonotype turned up many times. V is TRBV5-5 and J is TRBJ2-1; 9 bases are a match to TRBD2. The CDR3 is 16 residues long. In germline, CDR1 is SGHKS, CDR2 YYEKEE (reference sequence). The trim removed 3 bases at V and 3 bases at J, leaving 7 bases unmatched. In DNA, the CDR3 is TGTGCCAGCAGCTATCCCCTAGCGGGAAGCTACAATGAGCAGTTCTTC. It encodes CASSYPLAGSYNEQFF. Supplemented by reference TRBV5-5 and TRBJ2-1, the full variable domain reads DAGVTQSPTHLIKTRGQQVTLRCSPISGHKSVSWYQQVLGQGPQFIFQYYEKEERGRGNFPDRFSARQFPNYSSELNVNALLLGDSALYLCASSYPLAGSYNEQFFGPGTRLTVL.

The V and J genes are TRBV7-9 and TRBJ2-5; no definite D call. Deletions cut 5 bases from V and 5 bases from J, with 9 bases between. CDR3 length: 12 residues. Germline loops: CDR1 SEHNR, CDR2 FQNEAQ (reference sequence). The CDR3 sequence: CASSLLPETQYF. CDR3 bases: TGTGCCAGCAGCCTACTACCGGAGACCCAGTACTTC.

The CDR3 is CASSRGTGQNTGELFF. The CDR3 bases are TGTGCCAGCAGCCGAGGGACAGGGCAAAACACCGGGGAGCTGTTTTTT. This chain links TRBV3-1 with TRBJ2-2; 9 nucleotides align to TRBD1. The CDR3 consists of 16 residues. Per the germline V gene, CDR1 is LGHDT and CDR2 is YNNKEL (reference sequence). The V gene end was trimmed by 4 bases and the J gene end by 2 bases; junction bases not matched to a gene: 5.

This clonotype was seen repeatedly, ten times or more. CDR3 region: CASSSTGQQPHYGYTF. DNA of the CDR3: TGTGCCAGCAGCTCAACGGGTCAGCAGCCCCACTATGGCTACACCTTC. This chain connects TRBV5-6 to TRBJ1-2; D is unclear. The CDR3 runs to 16 residues. CDR1 is SGHDT, CDR2 YYEEEE, per germline. Trimming left V 3 bases short and J 3 bases short, with 18 bases between.

The table lists this clonotype with a few counts. J is TRBJ2-7 and V is TRBV28; the D gene is possibly TRBD2 (6 bases). The CDR3 is made up of 16 amino acids. V lost 2 bases to trimming and J lost 2 bases, with 16 bases between them. Looked up from germline, CDR1 is MDHEN and CDR2 is SYDVKM. The CDR3 nucleotides are TGTGCCAGCAGTTTACCCCTCGGTAGCGGTCCCTACGAGCAGTACTTC. This sequence encodes CASSLPLGSGPYEQYF.

This clonotype has only a few counts. The rearrangement uses TRBV4-3 and TRBJ2-1; D is tentatively TRBD1 or TRBD2 (5 bases each). This CDR3 is built from 16 residues. CDR1 LGHNA and CDR2 YSLEER come from the germline V gene. V was cut by 0 bases and J by 2 bases, with 11 bases left in between. CDR3 residues: CASSQERAGTYNEQFF. The CDR3 DNA follows: TGCGCCAGCAGCCAAGAGAGGGCAGGGACCTACAATGAGCAGTTCTTC.

This clonotype appeared a few times. The chain carries TRBV4-1 and TRBJ2-7, with 8 positions matching TRBD2. V shed 4 bases, J shed 10 bases, and the junction held 21 bases outside the gene matches. CDR3 length equals 17 residues. CDR1 MGHRA and CDR2 YSYEKL come from the germline V gene. The CDR3, as DNA: TGCGCCAGCAGCCCAATATCTCTACTAGCGGCGATTACCCCCCAGTACTTC. Its protein is CASSPISLLAAITPQYF.

This clonotype appeared many times. The J gene is TRBJ1-2, the V gene TRBV11-2, with TRBD1 as a possible D gene (5 bases). CDR1 and CDR2 from the germline V gene are SGHAT and FQNNGV. V gave up 2 bases and J gave up 2 bases, with 15 bases separating them. This CDR3 region has 16 residues. CDR3 sequence: CASSLFGQGVNYGYTF. CDR3 nucleotides: TGTGCCAGCAGCTTATTTGGGCAGGGCGTGAACTATGGCTACACCTTC.

The V gene is TRBV7-6, the J gene TRBJ2-5, with a weak D call TRBD1 (5 bases). The CDR3 spans 18 residues. The V end lost 1 base, the J end lost 2 bases, and 20 bases lay between the germline ends. Germline CDR1 reads SGHVS; CDR2 reads FNYEAQ. CDR3 in amino acids: CASSLGRGPQGMQETQYF. The CDR3 DNA reads as TGTGCCAGCAGCTTAGGAAGGGGCCCGCAGGGCATGCAAGAGACCCAGTACTTC.

The chain recombines TRBV4-3 with TRBJ2-7; D remains ambiguous. V lost 4 bases and J lost 5, with 12 bases in between. CDR3 length: 13 residues. Germline values: CDR1 LGHNA, CDR2 YSLEER. In DNA, the CDR3 is TGCGCCAGCAGCCCCGATGTGCGAAACGAGCAGTACTTC. This translates into CASSPDVRNEQYF.

This chain links TRBV5-1 with TRBJ2-5; D gene ambiguous. V lost 4 bases and J lost 0, with 10 bases in between. This CDR3 is built from 14 residues. Germline CDR1 reads SGHRS; CDR2 reads YFSETQ. Written as DNA, the CDR3 is TGCGCCAGCAGCGATTTTGCTAACCAAGAGACCCAGTACTTC. Translating it yields CASSDFANQETQYF.

This clonotype was detected only a few times. This chain links TRBV20-1 with TRBJ2-7; D is unclear. The V gene lost 0 bases and the J gene lost 1 base, with 1 base spanning the gap. The CDR3 length is 11 residues. Germline assignment: CDR1 DFQATT and CDR2 SNEGSKA (reference sequence). The CDR3 reads CSARDSYEQYF. DNA of the CDR3: TGCAGTGCTAGAGATTCCTACGAGCAGTACTTC.

The rearrangement joins TRBV10-3 to TRBJ2-1, with 9 bases aligning to TRBD2. This CDR3 is 15 amino acids long. The J segment lost 5 bases and the V segment lost 4 bases, leaving 6 bases of the junction unmatched. From germline, CDR1 is ENHRY and CDR2 SYGVKD. The CDR3 loop is CAISGVSGGHNEQFF. The CDR3, as DNA: TGTGCCATCAGTGGTGTTAGCGGGGGACACAATGAGCAGTTCTTC.

The CDR3 loop is CASSPGQDYGYTF. The CDR3 DNA is TGTGCCAGCTCTCCTGGACAGGACTATGGCTACACCTTC. The genes are TRBV18 and TRBJ1-2; 7 bases align to TRBD1. Germline CDR1 and CDR2: KGHSH and LQKENI. CDR3 length: 13 amino acids. Trimming cost V 6 bases and J 3 bases; bases outside gene matches: 4.

Comments on this clonotype: Germline and junction disagree at one end, which may indicate a read error. This chain connects TRBV19 to TRBJ2-3; 8 bases are shared with TRBD1. CDR3 length equals 16 residues. CDR1 is LNHDA and CDR2 is SQIVND in the germline V gene (reference sequence). For the CDR3, the DNA is TGTACCAGTAGTAGAGGCGACAGGGGAATACCAGATACGCAGTATTTT. This codes for CTSSRGDRGIPDTQYF.

Comments on this clonotype: A much larger clone differs from this one at a single base, so this may be a read error. The rearrangement links TRBV4-3 to TRBJ2-1, with D possibly matching TRBD2 (6 bases). The germline V gene encodes CDR1 LGHNA and CDR2 YSLEER. Trimming stripped 0 bases from V and 6 bases from J, with 15 bases between. CDR3 size: 16 residues. CDR3 sequence: CASSQDLGGASNEQFF. The CDR3 bases are TGCGCCAGCAGCCAAGATCTGGGGGGAGCCAGCAATGAGCAGTTCTTC.